The sample holds many counts of the clone carrying this T cell receptor beta chain. Together with a sample-barcoded 5' primer, a J-beta primer mix was included in a second PCR lasting roughly 7 to 11 cycles. Every single cDNA molecule received a tag from a template-switch adaptor with 12 random nucleotides. TCRdb reprocessed the 5' RACE reads via MiXCR and lists one record per CDR3 protein. The sample gives roughly 650,000 distinct CDR3 sequences, roughly 30% of which show up once; approximately 15% is in the top ten. The entry originates in a study of blood T cells in healthy people across ages. CDR3 size: 15 residues. Germline values: CDR1 KGHDR, CDR2 SFDVKD. J lost 4 bases, V lost 2 bases, and 4 bases had no gene match.

The chain uses TRBV24-1 and TRBJ2-3; 8 bases align to TRBD2. This TCR derives from a woman aged 80 or over in good health. The sequenced sample consisted of blood. In DNA form, the CDR3 reads TGTGCCACCAGTGATTATAGCGGGGCGGCAGATACGCAGTATTTT. Its protein product is CATSDYSGAADTQYF.